One and the same sample provided the 5 T cell receptor beta chains below, sequenced in a study of beta chain features in type 1 diabetes (dated by TCRdb to the late 2010s). Receptor libraries were prepared by the immunoSEQ multiplex PCR assay. All of the isolated RNA was reverse transcribed with the High Capacity cDNA Reverse Transcription Kit, so expressed TCRB transcripts were sequenced. The clones in this table, taken by TCRdb from immuneACCESS, are in-frame only. Not every clone is retained; where verified, under half of the shortfall comes from an unresolved V gene, and the cause of the rest is unknown. This sample comprises roughly 500,000 clones, about 29% of them detected only once. About 0.065% of the sample lies in the top ten. Sequenced material: naive CD4+ T cells from blood. The cell subset or site label of this sample denotes: true naive CD4+ T cells. These receptor sequences come from a man aged 18 to 29 in good health.

This clone was counted a few times. The CDR3 bases are TGTGCCTGGAGTCGGGGACAGGGGAGCTCCTACGAGCAGTACTTC. The encoded protein is CAWSRGQGSSYEQYF. The V gene is TRBV30, the J gene TRBJ2-7; 10 bases map to TRBD1. Germline loops: CDR1 GTSNPN, CDR2 SVGIG (reference sequence). Losses at the gene ends were 2 bases for V and 0 bases for J; bases not matched to a gene: 4. The CDR3 has 15 amino acids.

Only a few counts were recorded for this clone. The sample has other DNA sequences that encode this CDR3 too. The chain recombines TRBV30 with TRBJ1-3, with D possibly being TRBD1 (5 bases). Germline-derived CDR1 and CDR2 are GTSNPN and SVGIG (reference sequence). The V gene lost 3 bases and the J gene lost 2 bases, with 8 bases spanning the gap. The CDR3 sequence is 13 residues long. The CDR3 bases are TGTGCCTGGAGCCAGGGAGCTGGAAACACCATATATTTT. It is translated as CAWSQGAGNTIYF.

The chain uses TRBV7-2 and TRBJ1-4; D is perhaps TRBD1 (5 bases). Deletions cut 5 bases from V and 3 bases from J, with 16 bases between. This CDR3 region has 16 residues. Per the germline V gene, CDR1 is SGHTA and CDR2 is FQGNSA. This CDR3 is CASSPERGRSNEKLFF. The CDR3 region has the DNA TGTGCCAGCAGCCCAGAAAGGGGCCGGTCTAATGAAAAACTGTTTTTT.

The rearrangement links TRBV9 to TRBJ2-3; D unclear. The V and J ends lost 0 bases and 6 bases respectively, with 5 bases between them. This CDR3 is built from 12 residues. CDR1 is SGDLS and CDR2 is YYNGEE in the germline V gene. The DNA of the CDR3 is TGTGCCAGCAGCGTAGCTGTGGATACGCAGTATTTT. It is translated as CASSVAVDTQYF.

This clone was observed a handful of times. In the same sample, other DNA sequences code for this CDR3. This chain uses TRBV30 with TRBJ1-2; D call uncertain. The ends were cut back, 0 bases at V and 8 bases at J, with 7 bases in the middle. Germline-derived CDR1 and CDR2 are GTSNPN and SVGIG (reference sequence). The CDR3 consists of 11 residues. The CDR3 DNA is TGTGCCTGGAGTGTAGCGAGGGGCTACACCTTC. This gives the protein CAWSVARGYTF.